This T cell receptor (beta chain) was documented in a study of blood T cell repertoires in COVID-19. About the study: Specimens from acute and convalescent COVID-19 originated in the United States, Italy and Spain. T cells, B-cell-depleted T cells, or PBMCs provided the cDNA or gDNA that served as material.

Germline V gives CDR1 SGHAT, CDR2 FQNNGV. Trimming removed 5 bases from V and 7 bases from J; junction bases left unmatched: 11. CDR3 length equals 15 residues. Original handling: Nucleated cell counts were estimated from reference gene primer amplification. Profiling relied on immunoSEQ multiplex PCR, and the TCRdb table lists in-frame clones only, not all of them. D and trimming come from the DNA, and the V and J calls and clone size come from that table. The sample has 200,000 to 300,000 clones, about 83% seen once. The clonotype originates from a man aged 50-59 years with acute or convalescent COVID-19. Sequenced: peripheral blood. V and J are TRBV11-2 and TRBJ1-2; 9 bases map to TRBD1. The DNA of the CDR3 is TGTGCCAGCAGCAAAAACAGGGGGCGGGGTGTTGGCTACACCTTC. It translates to CASSKNRGRGVGYTF.